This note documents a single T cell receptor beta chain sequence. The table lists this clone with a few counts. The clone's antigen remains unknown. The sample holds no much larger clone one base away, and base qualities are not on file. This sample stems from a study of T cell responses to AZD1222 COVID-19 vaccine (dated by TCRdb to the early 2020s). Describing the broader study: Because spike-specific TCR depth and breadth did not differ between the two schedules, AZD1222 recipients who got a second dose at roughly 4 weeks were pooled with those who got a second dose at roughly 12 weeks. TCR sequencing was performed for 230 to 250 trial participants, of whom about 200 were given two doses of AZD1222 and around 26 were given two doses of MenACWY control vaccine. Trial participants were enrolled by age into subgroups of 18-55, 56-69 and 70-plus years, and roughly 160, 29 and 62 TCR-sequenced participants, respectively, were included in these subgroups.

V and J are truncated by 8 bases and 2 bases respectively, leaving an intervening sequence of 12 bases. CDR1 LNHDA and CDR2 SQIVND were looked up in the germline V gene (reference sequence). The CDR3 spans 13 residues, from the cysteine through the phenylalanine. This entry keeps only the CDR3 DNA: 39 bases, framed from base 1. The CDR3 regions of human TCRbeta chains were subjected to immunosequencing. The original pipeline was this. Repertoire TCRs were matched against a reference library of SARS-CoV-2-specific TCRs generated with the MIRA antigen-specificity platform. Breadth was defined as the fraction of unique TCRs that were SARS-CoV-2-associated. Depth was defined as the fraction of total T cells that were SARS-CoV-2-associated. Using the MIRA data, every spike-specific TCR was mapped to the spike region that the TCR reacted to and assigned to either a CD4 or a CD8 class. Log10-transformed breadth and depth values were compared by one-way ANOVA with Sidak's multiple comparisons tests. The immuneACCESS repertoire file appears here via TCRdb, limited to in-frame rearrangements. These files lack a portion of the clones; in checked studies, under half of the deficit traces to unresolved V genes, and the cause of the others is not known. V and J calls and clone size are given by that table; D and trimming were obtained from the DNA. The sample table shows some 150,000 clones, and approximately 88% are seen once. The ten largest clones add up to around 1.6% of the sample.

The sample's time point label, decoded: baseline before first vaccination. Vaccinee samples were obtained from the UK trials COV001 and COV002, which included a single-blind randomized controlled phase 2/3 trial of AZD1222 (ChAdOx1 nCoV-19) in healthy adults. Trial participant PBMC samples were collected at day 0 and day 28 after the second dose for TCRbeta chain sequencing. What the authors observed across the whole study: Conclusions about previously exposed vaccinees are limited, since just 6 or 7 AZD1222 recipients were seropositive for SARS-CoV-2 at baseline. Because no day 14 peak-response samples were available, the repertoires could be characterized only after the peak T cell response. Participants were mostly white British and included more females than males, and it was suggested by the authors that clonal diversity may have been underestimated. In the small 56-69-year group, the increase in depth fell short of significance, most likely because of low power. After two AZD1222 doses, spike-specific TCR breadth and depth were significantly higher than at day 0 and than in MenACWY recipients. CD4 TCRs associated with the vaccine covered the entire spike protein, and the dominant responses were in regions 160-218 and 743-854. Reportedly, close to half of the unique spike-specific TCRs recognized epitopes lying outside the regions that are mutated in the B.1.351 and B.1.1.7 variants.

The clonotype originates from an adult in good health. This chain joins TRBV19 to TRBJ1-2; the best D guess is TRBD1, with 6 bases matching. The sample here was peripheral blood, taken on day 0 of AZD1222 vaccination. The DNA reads TGTGCCAGTTCCACAGGGCTCAACTATGGCTACACCTTC. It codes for CASSTGLNYGYTF.